A single sample is the source of the 20 T cell receptor beta chains below, sequenced in a study of cytomegalovirus exposure and HLA in healthy donors. PCR involved 60 Vbeta and 13 Jbeta primers. Profiling relied on immunoSEQ multiplex PCR, and the TCRdb table lists in-frame clones only, not all of them. Of about 76,000 clones in the sample, around 72% are singletons; the top ten hold 16%. Sequenced material: PBMCs. The receptors shown here come from a woman aged 35 to 49 in good health and CMV-seropositive.

The rearrangement links TRBV5-1 to TRBJ2-1; D is possibly TRBD2 (6 bases). Trimming stripped 0 bases from V and 4 bases from J, with 20 bases between. Germline assignment: CDR1 SGHRS and CDR2 YFSETQ. CDR3 length: 18 residues. CDR3: CASSLATFRDSPYNEQFF. The CDR3 nucleotides are TGCGCCAGCAGCTTGGCTACTTTCCGGGACTCCCCTTACAATGAGCAGTTCTTC.

This chain links TRBV5-4 with TRBJ1-1; TRBD1 matches 10 bases. The CDR3 runs 15 residues. J was trimmed by 4 bases and V by 5 bases; bases with no gene match: 8. Per the germline V gene, CDR1 is SGHNT and CDR2 is YYREEE (reference sequence). The CDR3, as DNA: TGTGCCAGCAGGATTGAACGGGACAGGGGCACTGAAGCTTTCTTT. This translates into CASRIERDRGTEAFF.

The V and J genes are TRBV5-1 and TRBJ2-7, with D possibly TRBD1 on 6 matching bases. Looked up from germline, CDR1 is SGHRS and CDR2 is YFSETQ. This CDR3 has 15 amino acids. Between the trimmed V and J ends, which lost 0 bases and 0 bases, there was a span of 10 bases. CDR3 protein: CASSLGQGTSYEQYF. The CDR3 bases are TGCGCCAGCAGCTTGGGGCAGGGGACCTCCTACGAGCAGTACTTC. The complete variable domain, with remaining parts taken from reference TRBV5-1 and TRBJ2-7, reads KAGVTQTPRYLIKTRGQQVTLSCSPISGHRSVSWYQQTPGQGLQFLFEYFSETQRNKGNFPGRFSGRQFSNSRSEMNVSTLELGDSALYLCASSLGQGTSYEQYFGPGTRLTVT.

The V gene is TRBV6-5, the J gene TRBJ1-2; the D gene is possibly TRBD1 (5 bases). The V and J ends lost 8 bases and 8 bases respectively, with 18 bases between them. This CDR3 region has 13 residues. Germline V lookup: CDR1 MNHEY, CDR2 SVGAGI. The CDR3 DNA sequence: TGTGCCAGCTCCGGGGGATACTATGAAGGCTACACCTTC. Its translation: CASSGGYYEGYTF.

The gene calls are TRBV2 and TRBJ1-1; D not resolved. This CDR3 region has 13 residues. Trimming shortened V by 4 bases and J by 6 bases, and 12 bases separated the two germline ends. The germline CDR1 and CDR2 sequences are SNHLY and FYNNEI. The CDR3 nucleotides read TGTGCCAGCAGTGTGACCGGGATCGCTGAAGCTTTCTTT. Protein sequence: CASSVTGIAEAFF.

This chain links TRBV6-4 with TRBJ2-3; maybe TRBD1 (5 bases). The CDR3 has 14 amino acids. Trimming shortened V by 4 bases and J by 5 bases, and 13 bases separated the two germline ends. Germline lookup yields CDR1 MRHNA and CDR2 SNTAGT. CDR3: CASSAQGWQDTQYF. The CDR3 DNA follows: TGTGCCAGCAGTGCTCAGGGATGGCAAGATACGCAGTATTTT.

This sequence joins TRBV5-1 and TRBJ1-2; TRBD1 matches at 8 bases. The J segment lost 7 bases and the V segment lost 4 bases, leaving 6 bases of the junction unmatched. Germline CDR1 is SGHRS and CDR2 is YFSETQ. This CDR3 comprises 13 residues. The CDR3 region is CASSADDRGGYTF. As DNA, the CDR3 is TGCGCCAGCAGCGCGGACGACAGGGGTGGCTACACCTTC. Combining the CDR3 with reference TRBV5-1 and TRBJ1-2 gives the whole variable domain KAGVTQTPRYLIKTRGQQVTLSCSPISGHRSVSWYQQTPGQGLQFLFEYFSETQRNKGNFPGRFSGRQFSNSRSEMNVSTLELGDSALYLCASSADDRGGYTFGSGTRLTVV.

This chain uses TRBV5-1 with TRBJ2-7; D may be TRBD2 (5 bases). The ends were cut back, 4 bases at V and 7 bases at J, with 15 bases in the middle. Germline CDR1 and CDR2: SGHRS and YFSETQ. The CDR3 is 13 amino acids. CDR3: CASSADPGGEQYF. The CDR3 DNA reads TGCGCCAGCAGCGCCGACCCGGGCGGGGAGCAGTACTTC.

The rearrangement links TRBV18 to TRBJ2-5; 7 nucleotides agree with TRBD2. J gave up 5 bases and V 3 bases, and 0 bases lay outside the gene matches. CDR3 length: 12 amino acids. The germline gives CDR1 KGHSH, CDR2 LQKENI. The DNA for the CDR3 is TGTGCCAGCTCACCGGGAGGGGAGACCCAGTACTTC. Its translation is CASSPGGETQYF.

This chain uses TRBV4-3 with TRBJ1-2, with TRBD1 matching over 7 bases. This CDR3 region has 16 residues. Per the germline V gene, CDR1 is LGHNA and CDR2 is YSLEER. The J segment lost 1 base and the V segment lost 0 bases, leaving 5 bases of the junction unmatched. The CDR3 DNA is TGCGCCAGCAGCCAAGATGAGGCAGGGGGTAACTATGGCTACACCTTC. Amino acids: CASSQDEAGGNYGYTF.

This chain joins TRBV9 and TRBJ2-2, with D possibly being TRBD1 (7 bases). Between the trimmed V and J ends, which lost 5 bases and 6 bases, there was a span of 17 bases. The CDR3 runs 15 residues. Germline CDR1 and CDR2: SGDLS and YYNGEE. CDR3 sequence reads: CASRPDREVSGELFF. CDR3 nucleotide sequence: TGTGCCAGCAGGCCCGACAGGGAGGTTTCCGGGGAGCTGTTTTTT.

The chain has TRBV27 and TRBJ2-1; tentative D call: TRBD2 (5 bases). The CDR3 is made up of 14 amino acids. Trimming stripped 1 base from V and 5 bases from J, with 9 bases between. The V gene's germline CDR1 is MNHEY and CDR2 SMNVEV (reference sequence). CDR3: CASSLWESHNEQFF. As DNA, the CDR3 is TGTGCCAGCAGTTTATGGGAGAGCCACAATGAGCAGTTCTTC.

Sample share makes this clone medium-sized. The chain joins TRBV6-5 to TRBJ2-7, with 7 bases fitting TRBD1. Germline V CDR1 and CDR2: MNHEY, SVGAGI. There are 14 residues in the CDR3. After removal of 6 bases from V and 6 bases from J, the junction contained 11 bases not matched to a gene. CDR3 protein: CASRTGTALAEQYF. The CDR3 DNA sequence: TGTGCCAGCAGAACAGGGACAGCCCTGGCCGAGCAGTACTTC.

As to this clone: The identical CDR3 is also encoded by other nucleotide sequences in the sample. V is TRBV10-2 and J is TRBJ1-2, with TRBD1 matching 10 bases. CDR1 is WSHSY and CDR2 is SAAADI in the germline V gene. The junction had 3 bases not matched to a gene; V was cut back by 8 bases and J by 3 bases. CDR3 length: 13 residues. CDR3 loop: CASSGTGDYGYTF. CDR3 nucleotide sequence: TGCGCCAGCTCCGGGACAGGGGACTATGGCTACACCTTC.

The V and J genes are TRBV21-1 and TRBJ1-5; the table's TRBD1 call for D was not verified on the DNA. TRBV21-1 is described as a pseudogene. CDR3 length: 17 amino acids. The CDR3 protein is CASSNNRDRGRRQPQHF. CDR3 nucleotide sequence: TGTGCCAGCAGCAACAATAGGGACAGGGGGCGCCGTCAGCCCCAGCATTTT.

The chain employs TRBV7-8 and TRBJ1-1; D gene ambiguous. The V gene lost 8 bases and the J gene lost 2 bases, with 15 bases spanning the gap. There are 14 residues in the CDR3. Germline V CDR1 and CDR2: SGHVS, FQNEAQ. In DNA form, the CDR3 reads TGTGCCAGCCAAGCTTACGGGGTAAACACTGAAGCTTTCTTT. Translated, it gives CASQAYGVNTEAFF.

The chain uses TRBV25-1 and TRBJ1-5, with 9 bases fitting TRBD1. V lost 4 bases, J lost 7 bases, and 2 bases stayed unmatched. The CDR3 is made up of 13 amino acids. Germline CDR1 is MGHDK and CDR2 is SYGVNS. CDR3 amino acids: CASSVQGAQPQHF. CDR3 in DNA: TGTGCCAGCAGTGTACAGGGGGCGCAGCCCCAGCATTTT.

This chain connects TRBV4-1 to TRBJ1-5; D unresolved. The germline gives CDR1 MGHRA, CDR2 YSYEKL. The CDR3 spans 17 residues. V was pared by 0 bases and J by 0 bases, with 12 bases between. The CDR3 DNA sequence: TGCGCCAGCAGCCAAGAGGGCACGAGTTATAGCAATCAGCCCCAGCATTTT. It codes for CASSQEGTSYSNQPQHF.

Details on this clone: Because it lacks the conserved phenylalanine or tryptophan at the end, this CDR3 is likely a read error. The gene calls are TRBV2 and TRBJ1-1, with unresolved D. Germline V gene lookup returns CDR1 SNHLY and CDR2 FYNNEI. The V and J ends lost 6 bases and 1 base respectively, with 12 bases between them. This CDR3 has 14 amino acids. The CDR3 is CASRGLAGNTEAFL. The DNA of the CDR3 is TGTGCCAGCAGGGGCCTCGCAGGGAACACTGAAGCTTTCCTT.

The J gene is TRBJ1-5, the V gene TRBV2; tentatively, D is TRBD1 (6 bases). Germline assignment: CDR1 SNHLY and CDR2 FYNNEI. V shed 0 bases and J shed 4 bases, with 16 bases lying between them. The CDR3 is made up of 17 amino acids. CDR3 sequence: CASSEATDRSRNQPQHF. CDR3 nucleotide sequence: TGTGCCAGCAGTGAAGCAACCGACAGGTCCCGTAATCAGCCCCAGCATTTT.